This T cell receptor beta chain was sequenced in a study of preoperative IRX-2 immunotherapy in early breast cancer. Sample treatment: preoperative locoregional IRX-2 cytokine immunotherapy. Preoperative locoregional IRX-2 cytokine immunotherapy was tested in the phase Ib source study. After removal of 4 bases from V and 2 bases from J, the junction contained 4 bases not matched to a gene. The CDR3 is made up of 15 amino acids. The germline V gene encodes CDR1 MNHGY and CDR2 SAAAGT. TCRdb's table, derived via immunoSEQ multiplex PCR, lists solely in-frame clones and lacks some. The sample shows about 19,000 clones, 85% of them seen only once.

The clonotype originates from a human donor with breast cancer. The chain couples TRBV6-8 to TRBJ2-3; 9 bases agree with TRBD1. This sample comprised lymph node tissue, obtained after IRX-2 immunotherapy. The CDR3 nucleotides are TGTGCCAGCAGTTTACAGGGGGCGCCCACAGATACGCAGTATTTT. Its translation: CASSLQGAPTDTQYF.